This entry concerns a single TCR beta chain. This clone was seen just once. Which antigen it targets is not known. Base-call qualities are not available, and no considerably larger clone is one nucleotide away. Library prep was done by the immunoSEQ multiplex PCR assay. For the multiplex PCR, a mixture combining 60 forward primers for TCR Vbeta segments and 13 reverse primers for TCR Jbeta segments was used. Amplification of the CDR3 region of rearranged TCR beta genes was performed with a multiplex PCR assay on genomic DNA. Amplified TCR beta libraries were sequenced as 87-base-pair reads on the Illumina HiSeq System. The study's own analysis went as follows. A later analysis counted approximately 84 million unique TCR beta chains across the 670 or so repertoires, and roughly 10 million of these chains were shared by at least two donors. A nearest-neighbor algorithm error-corrected the raw reads and collapsed the reads into unique sequences, merging closely related sequences to remove PCR and sequencing errors. CDR3 sequences were aligned to IMGT reference sequences to assign V, D and J gene segments. For a sequence to be retained, a match of at least six nucleotides to both a V gene segment and a J gene segment was required. Rearrangements were classified as productive when the CDR3 lacked stop codons and remained in frame with V and J, and all other rearrangements were classified as non-productive. CDR3 was defined according to IMGT convention as the region running from the second conserved V-encoded cysteine to the conserved J-encoded phenylalanine. The earlier analysis of some 580 of the donors excluded any sequence lacking an unambiguous match to a single V gene segment. An earlier analysis of a few hundred of the donors classified V segments as functional when productive rearrangements were above 56.7% and as segregating when the standard deviation between donors was above 5%. A statistical classification framework was built to diagnose cytomegalovirus status from the catalog of TCR beta chain sequences. A later analysis assigned V and J genes by comparing TCR nucleotide sequences with IMGT/GENE-DB human TR gene sequences. Using the TCRdist pipeline, a later analysis assigned CDR3 sequences along with most-parsimonious VDJ recombination scenarios. In a later analysis, each TCR beta chain was defined by its CDR3 amino acid sequence together with its V-gene family, and reads lacking a unique V-gene family were excluded. A later analysis removed 550 to 650 highly shared, low-generation-probability nucleotide sequences to deal with suspected cross-contamination and a sequencing artifact. In a later analysis, a clonal expansion index was calculated for each public chain from normalized within-repertoire ranks of inferred template counts. Generation probabilities in a later analysis came from a VDJ recombination model fitted to out-of-frame rearrangements, and those results were checked against IGoR. A later analysis scored TCR-TCR, TCR-HLA and TCR-CMV co-occurrence with hypergeometric tests, applying a repertoire-size bias correction to TCR pairs. In a later analysis, false discovery rates were estimated by permuting HLA or CMV assignments 20 times. A later analysis grouped co-occurring TCRs with DBSCAN, adding TCRdist sequence similarity when clustering within HLA-allele-positive subsets. Repertoires with fewer than 30,000 or more than 120,000 public chains, plus five repertoires with anomalous nucleotide sharing, were excluded from co-occurrence clustering. TCRdb carries this immuneACCESS record with in-frame sequences only. Its versions omit some clonotypes, under half of them owing to an unresolved V gene in the studies checked, with the rest unexplained. That table furnishes V, J and clone size, whereas the DNA furnished D and trimming. Counted in this sample were 100,000 to 150,000 clones; approximately 75% of them appeared once. Together, the top ten hold 5.5% to 7.5% of the sample.

The cohort comprised fewer than 750 healthy bone marrow donors. At the time of sampling, all cohort members were nominally healthy, though unrecorded immune exposures were likely present. The donor tested CMV seropositive, placing the donor among the 250 to 350 seropositive members of the cohort. Each donor provided a peripheral blood sample, and peripheral blood mononuclear cells were used for TCR beta sequencing. The Qiagen DNeasy Blood Extraction Kit was used to extract genomic DNA from the blood cell samples. This record comes from a study of cytomegalovirus exposure and HLA in healthy donors (dated by TCRdb to about 2017). A note on the overall study: According to an earlier analysis of several hundred of the donors, about 170 million T cells yielded roughly 110 million unique TCR beta sequences and around 280 Gb of sequence data. The aim of the study was to test whether cataloging public T cell receptors could identify signatures of past pathogen exposure. Genome-wide SNP genotypes for about three fifths of the roughly 670 donors were used in a later genetic analysis, which treated that subset as a discovery cohort. About 5 DR-DQ haplotypes were handled as single units for association and clustering, since linkage in the cohort was strong. All discovery cohort repertoires had been generated on a single sequencing platform. To decide whether each TCR beta V gene segment behaved as functional or pseudogenic, an earlier analysis of nearly 600 of the donors relied on high-throughput TCR beta sequencing. An early release covering around 630 HLA-typed donors comprised roughly 300 gigabases of sequencing data and approximately 80 million unique TCR sequences. The study used immunosequencing to profile the T cell repertoires of 666 subjects and linked those repertoires to cytomegalovirus serostatus. To predict cytomegalovirus infection status, the study combined high-throughput TCR immunosequencing, statistical association of individual TCRs with disease status, and machine learning. Alongside the repertoire data, information on donor age, sex, ethnicity and CMV serostatus was compiled. Typing coverage varied by locus: roughly 620-640 donors for A, B, C, DRB1 and DQB1; some 520 for DQA1; more than 600 for DPA1; approximately 470 for DPB1. In a later analysis, previously published TCR beta repertoires from 550 to 750 donors were re-analyzed and high-resolution HLA genotyping was added so that TCR occurrence patterns could be studied. The later analysis used no new phenotypic data to find candidate immune exposures, relying instead on TCR beta sequences and their occurrence across donors. Among the approximately 420 genotyped donors, approximately 77% belonged to the genetic ancestry cluster associated with self-reported Caucasian donors. A separate validation cohort of 90 to 150 different subjects was used in addition to the roughly 670-subject first cohort. Across around 400 genotyped donors of the cohort, an average of approximately 240,000 unique TCR beta nucleotide sequences per donor were sequenced, and 15% to 20% of those sequences were non-productive. HLA typing covered class I and class II loci at four-digit resolution.

The CDR3 has 12 amino acids, counting the end cysteine and phenylalanine. Kept here is only the CDR3 DNA, which spans 36 bases and is read in frame from base 1. Per the germline V gene (reference sequence), GTSNPN is the CDR1 and SVGIG is the CDR2. The junction shows trimming of 1 base on V and 5 bases on J, plus 7 bases between the germline ends. Broad study findings and their caveats: A later genetic analysis associated a missense DCLRE1C variant with V-gene and J-gene trimming of TCR beta chains, and an independent cohort replicated the association. Cytomegalovirus status was reported to be diagnosed by the classifier with high specificity and sensitivity in both the original and validation cohorts. Presence/absence analyses assumed roughly uniform sequencing depth across donors, an assumption that may not hold. Roughly 17 rarely observed V segments, including chromosome 9 orphons, were excluded from the earlier analysis of almost 600 of the donors because counts were too low. Because HLA typing was missing for some donors at each locus, association tests included only the typed subset. Strong co-occurrence of HLA alleles, especially DR and DQ, made assigning TCR associations to individual alleles difficult. The study listed 150 to 200 TCR beta chains as associated with cytomegalovirus. A few of the identified cytomegalovirus-associated TCR beta chains were confirmed in vitro to be specific for cytomegalovirus antigens. For the cohort, immune exposure information was limited to CMV serostatus. The cohort was sequenced for TCR beta chains only, and without alpha or paired-chain data the features that could be detected were limited. In a later analysis, HLA-associated TCR beta chains were found to be more clonally expanded and to have lower generation probabilities than equally common non-associated chains. In a later analysis, several top co-occurrence clusters were reported to appear linked to parvovirus B19, influenza, CMV and Epstein-Barr virus. Compared with the approximately 670-donor mean, donors in an Asian-associated ancestry cluster had fewer N-insertions in productive TCRs, according to a later genetic analysis. An earlier analysis of approximately 530 of the donors showed that most TCR beta V segments appeared in productive rearrangements either about 87% or about 30% of the time, which broadly matched IMGT annotations. Linkage disequilibrium might explain the correlated functional status among segregating V segments, but an unknown experimental factor could not be excluded. The sequencing pipeline was judged likely to have produced a cluster of highly shared sequence variants as a technical artifact. A further reported finding was that TCR beta sequences accurately predicted the HLA-A and HLA-B alleles for most subjects in the first cohort. A later analysis found that TCR association rates varied across HLA loci, with DRB1 alleles showing the most associated TCRs and HLA-C alleles the fewest. According to the authors, the approach could potentially be generalized to other disease states and immunological phenotypes. Across donors, most TCR sequences were observed very rarely, whereas some public TCRs were present in many individuals. At a false discovery rate of 0.05, a later analysis linked fewer than 20,000 TCR beta sequences to specific HLA alleles. Some IMGT-functional V segments, including TRBV6-2 and TRBV6-3, could not be distinguished by the 87-base-pair reads and were therefore excluded. A later analysis found that most CMV-associated TCR beta chains appeared HLA-restricted, with HLA associations seemingly driven largely by CMV exposure.

This chain is built from TRBV30 and TRBJ2-3, with the D gene uncertain. The specimen sequenced was PBMCs. This clonotype was obtained from a woman aged 40 to 50 in good health and CMV-seropositive. At the DNA level, the sequence is TGTGCCTGGAGTGGAGCTGTAGATACGCAGTATTTT. Translated, it gives CAWSGAVDTQYF. The CDR3 plus the reference TRBV30 and TRBJ2-3 genes for the other parts give the full variable domain: SQTIHQWPATLVQPVGSPLSLECTVEGTSNPNLYWYRQAAGRGLQLLFYSVGIGQISSEVPQNLSASRPQDRQFILSSKKLLLSDSGFYLCAWSGAVDTQYFGPGTRLTVL.